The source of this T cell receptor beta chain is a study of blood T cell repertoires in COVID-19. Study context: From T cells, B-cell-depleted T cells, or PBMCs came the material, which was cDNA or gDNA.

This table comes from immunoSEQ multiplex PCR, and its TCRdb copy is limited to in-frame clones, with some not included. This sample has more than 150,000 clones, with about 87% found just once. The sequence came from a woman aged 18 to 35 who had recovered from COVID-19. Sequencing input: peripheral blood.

CDR3 nucleotides: TGTGCCAGCAGTTACACAGGGGGCTCGTTCGAGCAGTACTTC. Amino acids: CASSYTGGSFEQYF. This rearrangement joins TRBV6-2 or TRBV6-3 to TRBJ2-7, with 9 bases lining up with TRBD1. V shed 2 bases and J 6 bases; nucleotides not matched to a gene: 5. In germline, CDR1 is MNHEY, CDR2 SVGEGT. This CDR3 has 14 amino acids.